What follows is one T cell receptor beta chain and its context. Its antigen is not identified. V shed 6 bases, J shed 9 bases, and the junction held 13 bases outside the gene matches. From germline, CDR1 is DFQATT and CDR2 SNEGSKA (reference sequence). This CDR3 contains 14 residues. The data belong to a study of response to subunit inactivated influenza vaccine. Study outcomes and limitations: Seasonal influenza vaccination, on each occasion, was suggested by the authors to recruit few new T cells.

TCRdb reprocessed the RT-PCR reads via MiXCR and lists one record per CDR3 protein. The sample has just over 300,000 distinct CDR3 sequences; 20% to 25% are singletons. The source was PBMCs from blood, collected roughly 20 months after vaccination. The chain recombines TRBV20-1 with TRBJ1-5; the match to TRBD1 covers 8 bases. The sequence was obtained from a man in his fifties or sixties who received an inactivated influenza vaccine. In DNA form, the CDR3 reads TGCAGTGCAAAGCGTGGACAGGGAGCGCTGCCCCAGCATTTT. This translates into CSAKRGQGALPQHF.